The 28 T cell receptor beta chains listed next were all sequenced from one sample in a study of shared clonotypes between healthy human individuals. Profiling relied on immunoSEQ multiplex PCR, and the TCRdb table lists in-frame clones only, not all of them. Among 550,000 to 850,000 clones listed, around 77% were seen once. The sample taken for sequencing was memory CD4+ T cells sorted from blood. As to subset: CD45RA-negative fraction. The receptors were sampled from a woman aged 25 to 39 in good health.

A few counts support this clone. The chain's CDR3 is CSSRQASGRGETQYF. The CDR3 DNA follows: TGCAGCTCCCGTCAGGCTAGCGGGAGAGGAGAGACCCAGTACTTC. The V gene is TRBV29-1, the J gene TRBJ2-5; TRBD2 agrees at 10 bases. CDR1 is SQVTM, CDR2 ANQGSEA, per germline. This CDR3 has 15 amino acids. The V segment lost 8 bases and the J segment 4 bases; nucleotides outside the gene matches: 13.

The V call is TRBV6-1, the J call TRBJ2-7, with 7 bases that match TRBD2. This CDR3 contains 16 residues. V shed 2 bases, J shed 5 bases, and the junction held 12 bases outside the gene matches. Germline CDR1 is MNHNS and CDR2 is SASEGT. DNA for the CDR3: TGTGCCAGCAGTGAAATTGGCGGGAGCCCTCGGGACGAGCAGTACTTC. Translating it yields CASSEIGGSPRDEQYF.

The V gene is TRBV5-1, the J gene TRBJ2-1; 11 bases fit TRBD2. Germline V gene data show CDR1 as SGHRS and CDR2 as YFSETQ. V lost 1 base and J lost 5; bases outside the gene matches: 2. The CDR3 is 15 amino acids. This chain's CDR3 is CASSLTSGSDNEQFF. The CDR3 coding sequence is TGCGCCAGCAGCTTGACTAGCGGGAGCGACAATGAGCAGTTCTTC.

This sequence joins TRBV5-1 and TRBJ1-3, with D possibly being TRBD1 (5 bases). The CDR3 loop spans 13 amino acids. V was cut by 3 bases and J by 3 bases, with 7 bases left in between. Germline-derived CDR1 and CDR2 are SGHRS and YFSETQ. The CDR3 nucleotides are TGCGCCAGCAGCTCGGACATTGGAAACACCATATATTTT. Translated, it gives CASSSDIGNTIYF.

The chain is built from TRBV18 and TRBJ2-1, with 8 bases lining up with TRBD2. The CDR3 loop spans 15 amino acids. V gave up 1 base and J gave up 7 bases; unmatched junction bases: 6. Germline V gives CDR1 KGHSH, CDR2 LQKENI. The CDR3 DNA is TGTGCCAGCTCACCACGGACTAGCAAGTCGAATGAGCAGTTCTTC. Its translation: CASSPRTSKSNEQFF.

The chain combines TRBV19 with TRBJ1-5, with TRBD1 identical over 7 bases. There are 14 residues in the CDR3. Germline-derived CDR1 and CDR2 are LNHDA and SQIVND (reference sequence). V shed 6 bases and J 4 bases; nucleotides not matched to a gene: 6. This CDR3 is CASRRQGVNQPQHF. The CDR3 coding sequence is TGTGCCAGTAGGAGACAGGGAGTTAATCAGCCCCAGCATTTT.

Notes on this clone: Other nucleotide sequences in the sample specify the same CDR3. The CDR3 loop is CASSPLADSTDTQYF. CDR3 nucleotide sequence: TGTGCCAGCTCACCACTAGCGGACAGCACAGATACGCAGTATTTT. This chain uses TRBV18 with TRBJ2-3; D is possibly TRBD2 (6 bases). Trimming took off 1 base at V and 0 bases at J, with 8 bases between the two ends. Germline V gene lookup returns CDR1 KGHSH and CDR2 LQKENI. This CDR3 region has 15 residues. The whole variable domain, filled in from reference TRBV18 and TRBJ2-3, reads NAGVMQNPRHLVRRRGQEARLRCSPMKGHSHVYWYRQLPEEGLKFMVYLQKENIIDESGMPKERFSAEFPKEGPSILRIQQVVRGDSAAYFCASSPLADSTDTQYFGPGTRLTVL.

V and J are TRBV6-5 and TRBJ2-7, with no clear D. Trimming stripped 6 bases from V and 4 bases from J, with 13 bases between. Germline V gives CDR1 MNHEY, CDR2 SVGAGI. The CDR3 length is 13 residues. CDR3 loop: CASSRGAYYEQYF. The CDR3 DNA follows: TGTGCCAGCAGCCGAGGAGCCTATTACGAGCAGTACTTC.

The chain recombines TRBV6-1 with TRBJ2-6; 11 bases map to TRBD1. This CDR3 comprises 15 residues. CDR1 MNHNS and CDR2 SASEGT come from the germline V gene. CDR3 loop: CAEGTGGTGANVLTF. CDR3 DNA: TGTGCAGAAGGGACAGGGGGAACGGGGGCCAACGTCCTGACTTTC.

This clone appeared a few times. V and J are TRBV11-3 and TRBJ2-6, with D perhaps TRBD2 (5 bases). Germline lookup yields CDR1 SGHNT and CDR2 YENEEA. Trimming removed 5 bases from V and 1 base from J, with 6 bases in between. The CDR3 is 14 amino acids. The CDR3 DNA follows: TGTGCCAGCAGCCCGGGGTCTGGGGCCAACGTCCTGACTTTC. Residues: CASSPGSGANVLTF.

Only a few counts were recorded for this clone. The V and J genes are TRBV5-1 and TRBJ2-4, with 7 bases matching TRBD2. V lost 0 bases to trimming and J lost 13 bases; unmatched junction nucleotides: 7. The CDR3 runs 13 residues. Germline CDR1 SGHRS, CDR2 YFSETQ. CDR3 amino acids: CASSLASTSAQYF. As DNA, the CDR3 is TGCGCCAGCAGCTTGGCCTCCACTAGCGCCCAGTACTTC.

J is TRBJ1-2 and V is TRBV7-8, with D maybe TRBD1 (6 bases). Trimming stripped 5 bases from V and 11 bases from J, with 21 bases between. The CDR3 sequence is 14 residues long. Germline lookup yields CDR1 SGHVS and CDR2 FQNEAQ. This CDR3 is CASSPRVDSPGYTF. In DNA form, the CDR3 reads TGTGCCAGCAGCCCTAGGGTGGACAGTCCTGGTTACACCTTC.

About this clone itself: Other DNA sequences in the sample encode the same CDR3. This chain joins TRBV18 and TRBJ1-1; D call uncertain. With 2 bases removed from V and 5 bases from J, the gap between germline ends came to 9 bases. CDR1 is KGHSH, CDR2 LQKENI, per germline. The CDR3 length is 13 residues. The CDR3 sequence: CASSPSGSTEAFF. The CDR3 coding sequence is TGTGCCAGCTCACCATCTGGGTCGACTGAAGCTTTCTTT.

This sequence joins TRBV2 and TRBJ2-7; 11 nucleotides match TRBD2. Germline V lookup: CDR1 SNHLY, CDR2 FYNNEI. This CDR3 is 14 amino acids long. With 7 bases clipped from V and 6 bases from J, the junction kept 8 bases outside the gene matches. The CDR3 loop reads CASNLLAGVAEQYF. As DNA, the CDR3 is TGTGCCAGCAACCTACTAGCGGGAGTGGCCGAGCAGTACTTC.

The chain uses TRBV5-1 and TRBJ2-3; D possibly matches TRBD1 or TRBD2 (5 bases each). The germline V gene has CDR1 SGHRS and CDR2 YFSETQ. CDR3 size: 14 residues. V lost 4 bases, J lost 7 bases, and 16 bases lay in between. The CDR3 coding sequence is TGCGCCAGCAGCCCGGGGACGGCCATGAATACGCAGTATTTT. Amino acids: CASSPGTAMNTQYF.

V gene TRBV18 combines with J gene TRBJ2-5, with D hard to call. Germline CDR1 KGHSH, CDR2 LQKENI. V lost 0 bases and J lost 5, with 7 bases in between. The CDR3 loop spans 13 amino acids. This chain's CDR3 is CASSPPVLETQYF. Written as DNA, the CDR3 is TGTGCCAGCTCACCACCGGTGCTGGAGACCCAGTACTTC.

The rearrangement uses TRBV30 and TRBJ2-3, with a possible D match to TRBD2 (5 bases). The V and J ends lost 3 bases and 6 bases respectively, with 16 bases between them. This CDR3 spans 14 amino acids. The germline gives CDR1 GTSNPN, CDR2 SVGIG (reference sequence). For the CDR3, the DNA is TGTGCCTGGAGGCGAGGGTTGACGACGGATACGCAGTATTTT. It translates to CAWRRGLTTDTQYF.

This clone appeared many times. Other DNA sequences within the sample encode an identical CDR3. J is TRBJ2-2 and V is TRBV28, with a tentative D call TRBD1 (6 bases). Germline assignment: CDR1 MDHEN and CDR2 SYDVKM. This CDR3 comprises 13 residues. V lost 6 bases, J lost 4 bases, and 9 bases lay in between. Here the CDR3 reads CASRQGFTGELFF. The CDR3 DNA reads TGTGCCAGCAGACAGGGTTTCACCGGGGAGCTGTTTTTT.

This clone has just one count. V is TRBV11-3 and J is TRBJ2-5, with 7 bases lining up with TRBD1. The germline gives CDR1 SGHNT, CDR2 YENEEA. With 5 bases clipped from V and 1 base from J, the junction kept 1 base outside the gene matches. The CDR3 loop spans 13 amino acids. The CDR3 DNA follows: TGTGCCAGCAGCCGGACAGGCCAAGAGACCCAGTACTTC. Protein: CASSRTGQETQYF.

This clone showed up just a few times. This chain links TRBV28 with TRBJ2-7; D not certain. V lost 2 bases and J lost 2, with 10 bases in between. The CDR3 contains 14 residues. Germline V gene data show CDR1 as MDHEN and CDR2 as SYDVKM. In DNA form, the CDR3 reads TGTGCCAGCAGTTTAAGCCTGACCGCCTACGAGCAGTACTTC. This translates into CASSLSLTAYEQYF.

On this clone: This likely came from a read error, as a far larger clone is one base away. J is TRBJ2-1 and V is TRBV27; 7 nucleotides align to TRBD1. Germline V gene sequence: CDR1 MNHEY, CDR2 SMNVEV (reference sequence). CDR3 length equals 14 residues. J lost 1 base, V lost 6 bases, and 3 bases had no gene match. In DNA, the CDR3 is TGTGCCAGCAGCCGGGACAGTTCCTACAATGAGCAGTTCTTC. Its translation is CASSRDSSYNEQFF.

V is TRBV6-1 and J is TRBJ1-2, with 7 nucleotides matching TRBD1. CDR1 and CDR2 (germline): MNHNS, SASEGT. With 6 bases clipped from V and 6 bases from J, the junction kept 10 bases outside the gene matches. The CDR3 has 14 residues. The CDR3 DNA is TGTGCCAGCAGAAGCAGACAGGGAAGGGATGGCTACACCTTC. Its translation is CASRSRQGRDGYTF.

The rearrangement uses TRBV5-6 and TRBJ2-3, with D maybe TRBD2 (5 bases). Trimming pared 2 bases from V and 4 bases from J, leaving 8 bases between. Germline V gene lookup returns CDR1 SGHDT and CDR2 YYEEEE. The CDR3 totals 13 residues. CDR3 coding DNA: TGTGCCAGCAGCTTAGAGAGGGCAGATACGCAGTATTTT. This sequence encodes CASSLERADTQYF.

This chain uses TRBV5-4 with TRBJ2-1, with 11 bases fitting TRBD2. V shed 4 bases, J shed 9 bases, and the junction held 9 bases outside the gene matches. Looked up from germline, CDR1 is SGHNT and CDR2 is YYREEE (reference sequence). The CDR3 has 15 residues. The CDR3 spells CASSPTSGSVGEQFF. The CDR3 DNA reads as TGTGCCAGCAGCCCAACTAGCGGGAGTGTGGGTGAGCAGTTCTTC.

CDR3 bases: TGTGCCAGCAGTAATCAGGGGACGTGGTCTAATGAAAAACTGTTTTTT. Translation gives CASSNQGTWSNEKLFF. The chain recombines TRBV28 with TRBJ1-4, with D possibly TRBD1 on 6 matching bases. Germline V CDR1 and CDR2: MDHEN, SYDVKM. Trimming removed 5 bases from V and 3 bases from J, with 16 bases in between. The CDR3 covers 16 residues.

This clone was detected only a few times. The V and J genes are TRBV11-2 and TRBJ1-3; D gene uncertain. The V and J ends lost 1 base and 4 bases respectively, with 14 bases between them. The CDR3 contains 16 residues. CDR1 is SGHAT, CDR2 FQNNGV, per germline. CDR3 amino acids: CASSLGRPDDGNTIYF. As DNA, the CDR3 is TGTGCCAGCAGCTTAGGACGGCCGGATGACGGAAACACCATATATTTT.

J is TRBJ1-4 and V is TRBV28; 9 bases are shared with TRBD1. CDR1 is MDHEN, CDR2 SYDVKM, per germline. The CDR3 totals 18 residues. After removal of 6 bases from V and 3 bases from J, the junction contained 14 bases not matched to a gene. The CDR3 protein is CASRLPGTGFNPNEKLFF. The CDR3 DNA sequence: TGTGCCAGCAGACTTCCCGGGACAGGGTTTAACCCTAATGAAAAACTGTTTTTT.

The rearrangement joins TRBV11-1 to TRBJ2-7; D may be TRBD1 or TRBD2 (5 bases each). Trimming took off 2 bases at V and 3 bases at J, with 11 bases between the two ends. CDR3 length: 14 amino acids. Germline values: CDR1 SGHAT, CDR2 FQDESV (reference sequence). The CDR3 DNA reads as TGTGCCAGCAGCTTAACTAGTCAGGGCTACGAGCAGTACTTC. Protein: CASSLTSQGYEQYF.